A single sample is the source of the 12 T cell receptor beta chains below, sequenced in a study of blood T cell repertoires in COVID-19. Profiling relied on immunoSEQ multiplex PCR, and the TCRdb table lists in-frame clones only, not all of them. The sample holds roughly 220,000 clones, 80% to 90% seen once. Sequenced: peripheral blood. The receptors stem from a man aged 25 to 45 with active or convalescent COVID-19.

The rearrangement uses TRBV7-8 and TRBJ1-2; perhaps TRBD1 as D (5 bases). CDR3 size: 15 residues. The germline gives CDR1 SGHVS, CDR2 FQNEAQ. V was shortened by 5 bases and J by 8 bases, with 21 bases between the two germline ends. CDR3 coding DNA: TGTGCCAGCAGCCCTTTAGCCGGACCCGGGGGAGGCTACACCTTC. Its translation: CASSPLAGPGGGYTF.

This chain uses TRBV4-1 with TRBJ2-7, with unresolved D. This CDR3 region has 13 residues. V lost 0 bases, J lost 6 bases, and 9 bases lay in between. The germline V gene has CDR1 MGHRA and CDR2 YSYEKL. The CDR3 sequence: CASSQDSSSEQYF. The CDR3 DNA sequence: TGCGCCAGCAGCCAAGATAGTAGTTCCGAGCAGTACTTC.

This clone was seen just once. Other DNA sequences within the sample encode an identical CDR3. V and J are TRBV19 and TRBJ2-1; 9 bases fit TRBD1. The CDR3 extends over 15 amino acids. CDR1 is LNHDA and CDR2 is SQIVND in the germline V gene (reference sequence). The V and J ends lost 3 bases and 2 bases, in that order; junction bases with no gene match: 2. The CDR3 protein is CASSIGTGPYNEQFF. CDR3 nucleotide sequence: TGTGCCAGTAGTATTGGGACAGGGCCCTACAATGAGCAGTTCTTC. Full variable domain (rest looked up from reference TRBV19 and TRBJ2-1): DGGITQSPKYLFRKEGQNVTLSCEQNLNHDAMYWYRQDPGQGLRLIYYSQIVNDFQKGDIAEGYSVSREKKESFPLTVTSAQKNPTAFYLCASSIGTGPYNEQFFGPGTRLTVL.

The CDR3 region has the DNA TGTGCCAGCAGTGAAAGGACAGGGACCTACGAGCAGTACTTC. This encodes CASSERTGTYEQYF. V and J are TRBV6-1 and TRBJ2-7; 8 bases agree with TRBD1. V lost 2 bases to trimming and J lost 2 bases; unmatched junction nucleotides: 2. Per germline, CDR1 MNHNS and CDR2 SASEGT. The CDR3 is 14 residues long.

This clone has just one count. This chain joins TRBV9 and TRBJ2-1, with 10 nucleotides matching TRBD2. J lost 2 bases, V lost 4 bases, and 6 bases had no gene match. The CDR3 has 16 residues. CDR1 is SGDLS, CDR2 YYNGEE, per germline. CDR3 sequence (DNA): TGTGCCAGCAGCCCTCGGACTAGCGGAACCTACAATGAGCAGTTCTTC. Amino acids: CASSPRTSGTYNEQFF.

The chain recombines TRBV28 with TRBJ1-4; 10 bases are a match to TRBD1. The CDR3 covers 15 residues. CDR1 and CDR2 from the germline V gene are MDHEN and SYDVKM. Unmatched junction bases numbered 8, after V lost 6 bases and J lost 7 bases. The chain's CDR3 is CASSQAGTGVEKLFF. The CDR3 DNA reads TGTGCCAGCAGCCAAGCCGGGACAGGGGTTGAAAAACTGTTTTTT.

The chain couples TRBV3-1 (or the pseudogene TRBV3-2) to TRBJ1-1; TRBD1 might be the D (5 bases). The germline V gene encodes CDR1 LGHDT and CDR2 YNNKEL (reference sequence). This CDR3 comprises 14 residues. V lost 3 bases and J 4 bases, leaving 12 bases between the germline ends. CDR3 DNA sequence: TGTGCCAGCAGCCAGTTCCAGGGTGGCACTGAAGCTTTCTTT. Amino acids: CASSQFQGGTEAFF.

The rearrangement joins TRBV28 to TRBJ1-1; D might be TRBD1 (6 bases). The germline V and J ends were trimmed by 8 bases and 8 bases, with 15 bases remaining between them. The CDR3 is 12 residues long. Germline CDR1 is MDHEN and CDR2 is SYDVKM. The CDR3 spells CASGPGQHEAFF. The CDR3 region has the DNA TGTGCCAGCGGACCGGGACAACACGAAGCTTTCTTT.

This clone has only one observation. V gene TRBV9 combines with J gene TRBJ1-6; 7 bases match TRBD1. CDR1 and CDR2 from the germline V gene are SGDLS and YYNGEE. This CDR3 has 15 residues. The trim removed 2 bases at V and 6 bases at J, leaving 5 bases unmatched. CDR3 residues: CASSVGQPANSPLHF. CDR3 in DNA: TGTGCCAGCAGCGTGGGACAGCCTGCTAATTCACCCCTCCACTTT. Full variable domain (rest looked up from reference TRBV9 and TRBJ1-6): DSGVTQTPKHLITATGQRVTLRCSPRSGDLSVYWYQQSLDQGLQFLIQYYNGEERAKGNILERFSAQQFPDLHSELNLSSLELGDSALYFCASSVGQPANSPLHFGNGTRLTVT.

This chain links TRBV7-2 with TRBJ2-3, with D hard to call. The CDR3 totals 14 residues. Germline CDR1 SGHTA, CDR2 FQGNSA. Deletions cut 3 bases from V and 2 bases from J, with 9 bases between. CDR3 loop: CASSFQRFTDTQYF. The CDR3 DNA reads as TGTGCCAGCAGCTTTCAGCGTTTCACAGATACGCAGTATTTT.

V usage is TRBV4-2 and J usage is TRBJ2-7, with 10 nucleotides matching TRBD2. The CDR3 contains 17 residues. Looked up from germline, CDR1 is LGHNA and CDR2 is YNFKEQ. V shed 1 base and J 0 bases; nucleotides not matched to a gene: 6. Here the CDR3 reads CASSQGLAGPSSYEQYF. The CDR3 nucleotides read TGTGCCAGCAGCCAAGGACTAGCGGGCCCTAGCTCCTACGAGCAGTACTTC.

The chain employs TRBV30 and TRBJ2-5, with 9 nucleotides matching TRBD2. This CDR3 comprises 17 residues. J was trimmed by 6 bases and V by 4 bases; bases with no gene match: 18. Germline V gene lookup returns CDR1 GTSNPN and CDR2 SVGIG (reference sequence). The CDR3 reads CAWKEGLAGIRGKTQYF. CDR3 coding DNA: TGTGCCTGGAAGGAGGGGCTAGCGGGAATCCGGGGCAAGACCCAGTACTTC. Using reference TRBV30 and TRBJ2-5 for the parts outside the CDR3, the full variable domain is SQTIHQWPATLVQPVGSPLSLECTVEGTSNPNLYWYRQAAGRGLQLLFYSVGIGQISSEVPQNLSASRPQDRQFILSSKKLLLSDSGFYLCAWKEGLAGIRGKTQYFGPGTRLLVL.